This TCR beta chain emerged from a study of control samples from healthy donors and cancer patients. TCRdb's copy holds only in-frame clones and misses some; the assay was immunoSEQ multiplex PCR. Altogether about 120,000 clones are present, around 89% being singletons, with the ten largest covering around 1.1%. Germline CDR1 reads LGHDT; CDR2 reads YNNKEL (reference sequence). The CDR3 is 14 amino acids. V lost 6 bases to trimming and J lost 4 bases; unmatched junction nucleotides: 6. The chain joins TRBV3-1 (or the pseudogene TRBV3-2) to TRBJ1-1; 9 bases align to TRBD1. This receptor was identified in a woman between 45 and 60 years old with colorectal cancer. The sample consisted of PBMCs. CDR3 bases: TGTGCCAGCAGTCTACAGGGGGCTGGCACTGAAGCTTTCTTT. Residues: CASSLQGAGTEAFF.